The entry below gives a single TCR beta chain sequence along with its context. This record comes from a study of blood T cells in healthy people across ages. A second PCR of about 6 to 12 cycles used a sample-barcoded 5' primer and a J-beta primer mix. Using its own MiXCR run on the 5' RACE reads, TCRdb lists one record per CDR3 protein. The sample lists about 680,000 distinct CDR3 sequences; about half were seen once. The length of the CDR3 is 15 residues. Germline V gene data show CDR1 as MRHNA and CDR2 as SNTAGT. Trimming at V came to 5 bases and at J to 7 bases, leaving 14 bases not matched to a gene.

Sample: blood. The clonotype comes from a woman between 55 and 75 years old in good health. The V gene is TRBV6-4, the J gene TRBJ2-7, with 7 bases aligning to TRBD2. DNA for the CDR3: TGTGCCAGCAGTCCGGGTAGCGGGCGGTACAATGAGCAGTACTTC. This sequence encodes CASSPGSGRYNEQYF.